Each of the 15 T cell receptor beta chains below was sequenced from the same sample in a study of T cell responses to AZD1222 COVID-19 vaccine. The repertoire was sequenced with immunoSEQ multiplex PCR; TCRdb's copy has only in-frame clones and lacks some. The table includes approximately 150,000 clones, around 88% detected once. Sequenced here: peripheral blood, sampled on day 0 of AZD1222 vaccination. All receptors come from an adult in good health.

This chain joins TRBV4-2 and TRBJ1-6, with a tentative D call TRBD1 (5 bases). V lost 0 bases and J 10 bases, leaving 13 bases between the germline ends. Germline V CDR1 and CDR2: LGHNA, YNFKEQ. The CDR3 is 15 amino acids. The CDR3 loop reads CASSQDRQGKSPLHF. CDR3 coding DNA: TGTGCCAGCAGCCAAGATCGTCAGGGAAAATCACCCCTCCACTTT.

CDR3 DNA sequence: TGTGCTAGTGCCCCGGGGCTAGTCACTGAAGCTTTCTTT. The encoded protein is CASAPGLVTEAFF. The chain has TRBV12-5 and TRBJ1-1; D is perhaps TRBD1 (5 bases). The CDR3 is 13 residues long. Trimming removed 7 bases from V and 4 bases from J, with 13 bases in between. CDR1 is LGHNT and CDR2 is FRNRAP in the germline V gene.

The rearrangement joins TRBV6-5 to TRBJ1-5, with TRBD1 identical over 7 bases. The CDR3 spans 14 residues. Germline V gene sequence: CDR1 MNHEY, CDR2 SVGAGI. Trimming took 8 bases from V and 3 from J; bases not matched to a gene: 7. In DNA, the CDR3 is TGTGCCAGCGCTAGTACAGGGGTCAATCAGCCCCAGCATTTT. Protein sequence: CASASTGVNQPQHF.

This chain links TRBV4-1 with TRBJ2-1; TRBD2 is a possible D gene (5 bases). This CDR3 spans 17 amino acids. CDR1 and CDR2 (germline): MGHRA, YSYEKL. V dropped 5 bases and J dropped 2 bases, with 19 bases sitting between them. CDR3 sequence (DNA): TGCGCCAGCAGCGGGCTGTTAGCGACCAACCCCTACAATGAGCAGTTCTTC. Protein sequence: CASSGLLATNPYNEQFF.

This rearrangement joins TRBV6-2 or TRBV6-3 to TRBJ2-7; D is perhaps TRBD2 (5 bases). The CDR3 runs to 14 residues. In germline, CDR1 is MNHEY, CDR2 SVGEGT. Deletions cut 3 bases from V and 2 bases from J, with 11 bases between. The CDR3 spells CASSYDYKTYEQYF. The DNA for the CDR3 is TGTGCCAGCAGTTATGACTACAAAACCTACGAGCAGTACTTC.

The chain uses TRBV4-2 and TRBJ2-7; a possible D gene is TRBD2 (6 bases). CDR3 size: 13 residues. The ends were cut back, 4 bases at V and 0 bases at J, with 7 bases in the middle. Germline V gene lookup returns CDR1 LGHNA and CDR2 YNFKEQ. This CDR3 reads CASSRTNSYEQYF. The CDR3 nucleotides are TGTGCCAGCAGCCGGACTAACTCCTACGAGCAGTACTTC.

The genes are TRBV19 and TRBJ1-6, with D perhaps TRBD1 (5 bases). V was pared by 10 bases and J by 5 bases, with 12 bases between. The V gene's germline CDR1 is LNHDA and CDR2 SQIVND (reference sequence). The CDR3 extends over 13 amino acids. This CDR3 is CATQAQDNSPLHF. The CDR3 DNA reads TGTGCCACACAGGCCCAGGATAATTCACCCCTCCACTTT.

This clone has more than one count but fewer than ten. The chain has TRBV9 and TRBJ2-3, with 8 positions matching TRBD2. The V gene's germline CDR1 is SGDLS and CDR2 YYNGEE. The junction had 4 bases not matched to a gene; V was cut back by 4 bases and J by 0 bases. This CDR3 is 15 amino acids long. The CDR3 loop reads CASSSGLASTDTQYF. As DNA, the CDR3 is TGTGCCAGCAGCTCTGGACTAGCTAGCACAGATACGCAGTATTTT.

The rearrangement links TRBV5-6 to TRBJ2-3; the match to TRBD2 covers 9 bases. V was pared by 4 bases and J by 1 base, with 7 bases of the junction left unmatched. Germline V gene data show CDR1 as SGHDT and CDR2 as YYEEEE. CDR3 length: 16 residues. The CDR3 region has the DNA TGTGCCAGCAGCCCCCGGGCTAGCGGGGGCACAGATACGCAGTATTTT. Translated, it gives CASSPRASGGTDTQYF.

V gene TRBV27 combines with J gene TRBJ2-1; 7 bases match TRBD1. The CDR3 has 15 residues. Per the germline V gene, CDR1 is MNHEY and CDR2 is SMNVEV (reference sequence). V lost 1 base, J lost 5 bases, and 5 bases stayed unmatched. The CDR3 bases are TGTGCCAGCAGTTTATGGTCGACAGGGAACAATGAGCAGTTCTTC. This sequence encodes CASSLWSTGNNEQFF.

The genes are TRBV30 and TRBJ2-5; 10 nucleotides agree with TRBD1. This CDR3 spans 16 amino acids. Germline V gene lookup returns CDR1 GTSNPN and CDR2 SVGIG (reference sequence). Germline trimming cut 3 bases from V and 6 bases from J; bases unmatched to any gene: 13. The CDR3 reads CAWSQSRDRGIKTQYF. Here the CDR3 DNA reads TGTGCCTGGAGCCAAAGCCGGGACAGGGGAATAAAGACCCAGTACTTC.

The chain is built from TRBV7-9 and TRBJ2-3; D is uncertain. This CDR3 contains 15 residues. Trimming left V 4 bases short and J 6 bases short, with 17 bases between. From germline, CDR1 is SEHNR and CDR2 FQNEAQ (reference sequence). The CDR3 sequence: CASSSAAASIDTQYF. CDR3 nucleotides: TGTGCCAGCAGCTCAGCCGCAGCGTCAATCGATACGCAGTATTTT.

This chain connects TRBV6-2 or TRBV6-3 to TRBJ2-7, with 8 nucleotides matching TRBD2. In germline, CDR1 is MNHEY, CDR2 SVGEGT. There are 15 residues in the CDR3. J gave up 4 bases and V 4 bases, and 9 bases lay outside the gene matches. CDR3: CASSSPSGSFYEQYF. The CDR3 region has the DNA TGTGCCAGCAGTTCCCCGAGCGGGAGTTTTTACGAGCAGTACTTC.

This clone was detected only once. This sequence joins TRBV29-1 and TRBJ2-1, with 14 nucleotides matching TRBD2. V gave up 5 bases and J gave up 6 bases; unmatched junction bases: 12. CDR3 size: 17 residues. Per the germline V gene, CDR1 is SQVTM and CDR2 is ANQGSEA. The CDR3 spells CSVRNPRLAGGVNEQFF. CDR3 nucleotides: TGCAGCGTTCGAAACCCTCGACTAGCGGGGGGGGTCAATGAGCAGTTCTTC.

The chain employs TRBV4-1 and TRBJ1-1; D ambiguous. The CDR3 is 13 amino acids. Germline-derived CDR1 and CDR2 are MGHRA and YSYEKL. With 0 bases removed from V and 2 bases from J, the gap between germline ends came to 4 bases. CDR3 DNA sequence: TGCGCCAGCAGCCAAGAGGCTAACACTGAAGCTTTCTTT. This encodes CASSQEANTEAFF.